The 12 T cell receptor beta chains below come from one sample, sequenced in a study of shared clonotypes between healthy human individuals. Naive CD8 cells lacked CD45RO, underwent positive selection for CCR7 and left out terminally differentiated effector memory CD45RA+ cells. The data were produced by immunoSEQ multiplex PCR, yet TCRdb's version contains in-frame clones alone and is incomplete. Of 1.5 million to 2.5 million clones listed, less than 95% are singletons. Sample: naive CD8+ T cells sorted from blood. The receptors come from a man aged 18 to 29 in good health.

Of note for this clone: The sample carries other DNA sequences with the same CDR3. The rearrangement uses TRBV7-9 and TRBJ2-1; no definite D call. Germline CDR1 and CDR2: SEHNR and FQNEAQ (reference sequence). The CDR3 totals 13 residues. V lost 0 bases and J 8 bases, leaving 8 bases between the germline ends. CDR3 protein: CASSLAGRDEQFF. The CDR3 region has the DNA TGTGCCAGCAGCTTAGCGGGTCGGGATGAGCAGTTCTTC.

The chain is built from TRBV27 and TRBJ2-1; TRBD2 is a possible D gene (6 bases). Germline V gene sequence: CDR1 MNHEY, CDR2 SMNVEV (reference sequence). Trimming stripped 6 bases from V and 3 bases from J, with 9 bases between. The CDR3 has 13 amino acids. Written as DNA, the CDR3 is TGTGCCAGCAGGGGGACTGGCTACAATGAGCAGTTCTTC. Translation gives CASRGTGYNEQFF.

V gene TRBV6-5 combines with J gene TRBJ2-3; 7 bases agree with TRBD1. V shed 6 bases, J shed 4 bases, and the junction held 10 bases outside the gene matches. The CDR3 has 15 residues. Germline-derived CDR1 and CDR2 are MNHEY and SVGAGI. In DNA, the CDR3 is TGTGCCAGCAGCTATCACAGGGGCATGCCAGATACGCAGTATTTT. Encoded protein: CASSYHRGMPDTQYF.

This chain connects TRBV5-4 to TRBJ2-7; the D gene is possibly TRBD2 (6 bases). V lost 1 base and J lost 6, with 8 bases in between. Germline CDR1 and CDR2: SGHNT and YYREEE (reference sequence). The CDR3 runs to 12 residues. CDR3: CASSLTEGEQYF. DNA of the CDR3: TGTGCCAGCAGCTTGACGGAGGGCGAGCAGTACTTC.

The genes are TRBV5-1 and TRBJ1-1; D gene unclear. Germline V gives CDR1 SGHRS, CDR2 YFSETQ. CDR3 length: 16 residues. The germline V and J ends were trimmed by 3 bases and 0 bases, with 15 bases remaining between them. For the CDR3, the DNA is TGCGCCAGCAGCTCACTTTTCACGGAAATGAACACTGAAGCTTTCTTT. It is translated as CASSSLFTEMNTEAFF.

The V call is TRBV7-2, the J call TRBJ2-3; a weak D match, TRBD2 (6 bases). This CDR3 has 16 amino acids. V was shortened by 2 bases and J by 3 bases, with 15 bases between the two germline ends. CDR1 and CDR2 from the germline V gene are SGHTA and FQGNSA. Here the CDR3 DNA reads TGTGCCAGCAGCTTACAGCGGGTAGGACCTACAGATACGCAGTATTTT. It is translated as CASSLQRVGPTDTQYF.

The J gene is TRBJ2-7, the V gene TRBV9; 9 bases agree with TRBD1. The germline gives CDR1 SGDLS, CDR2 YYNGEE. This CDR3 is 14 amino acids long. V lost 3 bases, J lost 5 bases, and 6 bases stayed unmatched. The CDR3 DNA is TGTGCCAGCAGCGACCGACAGGGGGGAAACGAGCAGTACTTC. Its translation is CASSDRQGGNEQYF.

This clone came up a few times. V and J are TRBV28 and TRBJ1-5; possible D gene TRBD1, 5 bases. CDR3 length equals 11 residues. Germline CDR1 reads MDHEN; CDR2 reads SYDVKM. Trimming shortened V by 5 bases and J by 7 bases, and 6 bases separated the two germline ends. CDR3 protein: CASSGGQPQHF. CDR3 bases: TGTGCCAGCAGTGGGGGGCAGCCCCAGCATTTT.

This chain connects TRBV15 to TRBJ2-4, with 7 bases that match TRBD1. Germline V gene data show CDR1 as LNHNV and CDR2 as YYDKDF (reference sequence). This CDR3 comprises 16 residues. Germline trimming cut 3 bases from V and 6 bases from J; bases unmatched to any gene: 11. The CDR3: CATSSRQGLHPNIQYF. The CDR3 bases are TGTGCCACCAGCAGTCGACAGGGTCTACACCCAAACATTCAGTACTTC.

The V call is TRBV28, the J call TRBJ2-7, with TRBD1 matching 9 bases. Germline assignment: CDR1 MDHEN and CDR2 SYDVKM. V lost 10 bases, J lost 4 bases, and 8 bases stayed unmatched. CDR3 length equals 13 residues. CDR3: CATAEDRGYEQYF. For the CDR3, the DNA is TGTGCCACTGCGGAGGACAGGGGTTACGAGCAGTACTTC.

CDR3 region: CASSSTVIVGGAGTEAFF. As DNA, the CDR3 is TGTGCCAGCAGCTCGACCGTCATTGTGGGGGGTGCGGGCACTGAAGCTTTCTTT. The chain employs TRBV7-9 and TRBJ1-1, with D possibly being TRBD1 (5 bases). The CDR3 consists of 18 residues. V was cut by 4 bases and J by 4 bases, with 25 bases left in between. Germline-derived CDR1 and CDR2 are SEHNR and FQNEAQ (reference sequence). The complete variable domain, with remaining parts taken from reference TRBV7-9 and TRBJ1-1, reads DTGVSQNPRHKITKRGQNVTFRCDPISEHNRLYWYRQTLGQGPEFLTYFQNEAQLEKSRLLSDRFSAERPKGSFSTLEIQRTEQGDSAMYLCASSSTVIVGGAGTEAFFGQGTRLTVV.

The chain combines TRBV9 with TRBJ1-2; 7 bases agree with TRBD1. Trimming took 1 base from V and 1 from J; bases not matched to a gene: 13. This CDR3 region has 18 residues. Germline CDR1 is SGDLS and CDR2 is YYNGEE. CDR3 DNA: TGTGCCAGCAGCGTATCTTTTTTTTTGGGGGACAGTAACTATGGCTACACCTTC. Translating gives CASSVSFFLGDSNYGYTF.